This T cell receptor beta chain comes out of a study of cytotoxic CD8 clonotypes in ibrutinib-treated CLL. Study information: Investigators collected response samples after a median about 12 months of treatment, range 6 to 36.

Whole-study results and caveats: Measured clonality at baseline was greater than in age-matched healthy donors and tracked with circulating CD8+ T-cell counts.

The repertoire was sequenced with immunoSEQ multiplex PCR; TCRdb's copy has only in-frame clones and lacks some. Counted here are approximately 97,000 clones, around 77% occurring once; the ten biggest clones make up 20% to 25%. The CDR3 has 16 amino acids. CDR1 and CDR2 from the germline V gene are SGHTA and FQGNSA. With V trimmed by 5 bases and J by 1 base, 8 bases remained unmatched. As for this clone: Its antigen is unknown.

This TCR came from a human donor with chronic lymphocytic leukemia. The source was PBMCs, collected after 24 months of ibrutinib treatment. This chain joins TRBV7-2 and TRBJ2-3, with 8 positions matching TRBD2. In DNA, the CDR3 is TGTGCCAGCAGCCTTCGGGGGGGCTCTGGCACAGATACGCAGTATTTT. As protein: CASSLRGGSGTDTQYF.